The 21 T cell receptor beta chains below come from one sample, sequenced in a study of shared clonotypes between healthy human individuals. TCRdb's copy holds only in-frame clones and misses some; the assay was immunoSEQ multiplex PCR. The data show more than 500,000 clones, 85% to 95% seen once. Only CD45RO-negative cells positively selected for CCR7 counted as naive CD8 cells, so terminally differentiated effector memory CD45RA+ cells were excluded. The sample was naive CD8+ T cells sorted from blood. The receptors originated from a woman in her 30s in good health.

The chain combines TRBV28 with TRBJ1-4, with D perhaps matching TRBD1 (5 bases). This CDR3 comprises 15 residues. The V and J ends lost 5 bases and 6 bases respectively, with 16 bases between them. In germline, CDR1 is MDHEN, CDR2 SYDVKM. This CDR3 is CASSPRQGGDEKLFF. The CDR3 region has the DNA TGTGCCAGCAGTCCCCGCCAGGGAGGAGATGAAAAACTGTTTTTT.

CDR3 coding DNA: TGTGCCTGGAGTGTACCGGGGCAGAGACTAGCCAAAAACATTCAGTACTTC. Translating it yields CAWSVPGQRLAKNIQYF. The V gene is TRBV30, the J gene TRBJ2-4; D is perhaps TRBD1 or TRBD2 (5 bases each). V dropped 0 bases and J dropped 0 bases, with 15 bases sitting between them. The CDR3 sequence is 17 residues long. From germline, CDR1 is GTSNPN and CDR2 SVGIG (reference sequence).

The chain uses TRBV7-2 and TRBJ1-1; possibly TRBD1 for D (6 bases). V lost 1 base and J 7 bases, leaving 10 bases between the germline ends. The CDR3 covers 13 residues. Germline loops: CDR1 SGHTA, CDR2 FQGNSA. CDR3 nucleotide sequence: TGTGCCAGCAGCTTAGGGGGGGCCGTTGAAGCTTTCTTT. Translation gives CASSLGGAVEAFF.

On this clone itself: The sample holds other DNA sequences that translate to the same CDR3. The CDR3 sequence is CASSPGQGNQPQHF. CDR3 nucleotides: TGTGCCAGCAGTCCCGGACAGGGGAATCAGCCCCAGCATTTT. This sequence joins TRBV27 and TRBJ1-5, with TRBD1 identical over 9 bases. V lost 5 bases, J lost 4 bases, and 3 bases stayed unmatched. The CDR3 contains 14 residues. Germline-derived CDR1 and CDR2 are MNHEY and SMNVEV (reference sequence).

This chain joins TRBV11-2 and TRBJ2-4, with 9 bases fitting TRBD2. This CDR3 is built from 19 residues. Germline CDR1 and CDR2: SGHAT and FQNNGV. V shed 6 bases and J 0 bases; nucleotides not matched to a gene: 15. This chain's CDR3 is CASSPLRLAERLAKNIQYF. DNA for the CDR3: TGTGCCAGCAGTCCACTACGACTAGCGGAGAGACTAGCCAAAAACATTCAGTACTTC.

The DNA of the CDR3 is TGTGCCAGCAGTGAAGAGGGGGCTAGCACCATCACAGATACGCAGTATTTT. It translates to CASSEEGASTITDTQYF. The V call is TRBV2, the J call TRBJ2-3, with 7 bases fitting TRBD1. This CDR3 region has 17 residues. The germline gives CDR1 SNHLY, CDR2 FYNNEI. V trimming: 1 base; J trimming: 2 bases; junction bases outside the gene matches: 9.

For the CDR3, the DNA is TGTGCCAGCAGGGCCCCCGTTCCTTACGAGCAGTACTTC. Its protein is CASRAPVPYEQYF. This chain uses TRBV5-8 with TRBJ2-7; no firm D call. The CDR3 contains 13 residues. Per the germline V gene, CDR1 is SGHTS and CDR2 is YDEGEE. Trimming cost V 5 bases and J 4 bases, with 13 bases left between them. The full variable domain, with the rest looked up from reference TRBV5-8 and TRBJ2-7, is EAGVTQSPTHLIKTRGQQATLRCSPISGHTSVYWYQQALGLGLQFLLWYDEGEERNRGNFPPRFSGRQFPNYSSELNVNALELEDSALYLCASRAPVPYEQYFGPGTRLTVT.

This chain links TRBV19 with TRBJ2-3; TRBD2 might be the D (6 bases). Germline V gives CDR1 LNHDA, CDR2 SQIVND (reference sequence). Trimming stripped 5 bases from V and 6 bases from J, with 18 bases between. The CDR3 extends over 15 amino acids. The CDR3 nucleotides are TGTGCCAGTAGTCGGCTAGCGAGAGGCCTGGATACGCAGTATTTT. Protein sequence: CASSRLARGLDTQYF.

This clone appeared once. The chain carries TRBV19 and TRBJ2-2; TRBD2 aligns across 9 bases. The CDR3 extends over 15 amino acids. Trimming at V came to 6 bases and at J to 1 base, leaving 3 bases not matched to a gene. Germline-derived CDR1 and CDR2 are LNHDA and SQIVND (reference sequence). The CDR3: CASRILAGNTGELFF. In DNA form, the CDR3 reads TGTGCCAGTAGGATACTAGCGGGGAACACCGGGGAGCTGTTTTTT.

The rearrangement joins TRBV28 to TRBJ2-5, with TRBD2 matching 9 bases. The germline gives CDR1 MDHEN, CDR2 SYDVKM. Trimming at V came to 4 bases and at J to 2 bases, leaving 8 bases not matched to a gene. The CDR3 loop spans 16 amino acids. The DNA for the CDR3 is TGTGCCAGCAGTTCCCCGGGACTAGCTGAACAAGAGACCCAGTACTTC. This codes for CASSSPGLAEQETQYF.

The chain recombines TRBV10-2 with TRBJ1-2, with TRBD1 matching over 7 bases. The CDR3 is 13 amino acids. The V segment lost 3 bases and the J segment 4 bases; nucleotides outside the gene matches: 2. Germline V CDR1 and CDR2: WSHSY, SAAADI. CDR3: CASSENRGYGYTF. CDR3 DNA: TGCGCCAGCAGTGAAAACAGGGGCTATGGCTACACCTTC.

Concerning this clone itself: Different DNA sequences within this sample yield the same CDR3. The chain recombines TRBV27 with TRBJ2-7; 9 bases fit TRBD1. The CDR3 is made up of 14 amino acids. J lost 1 base, V lost 8 bases, and 6 bases had no gene match. Germline-derived CDR1 and CDR2 are MNHEY and SMNVEV (reference sequence). The CDR3 coding sequence is TGTGCCAGCTCGGCCGGGACAGGGTCCTACGAGCAGTACTTC. Residues: CASSAGTGSYEQYF.

This clone was counted once. The chain employs TRBV7-6 and TRBJ2-1; 10 bases are shared with TRBD2. This CDR3 spans 16 amino acids. Trimming at V came to 1 base and at J to 8 bases, leaving 8 bases not matched to a gene. The germline CDR1 and CDR2 sequences are SGHVS and FNYEAQ. The DNA for the CDR3 is TGTGCCAGCAGCTTAGAAGGGAGCCTAGCGGGAGATGAGCAGTTCTTC. It encodes CASSLEGSLAGDEQFF.

For the CDR3, the DNA is TGTGCCAGCAGCTTCGGTCCGGAGAGGGCAGATACGCAGTATTTT. This encodes CASSFGPERADTQYF. This chain connects TRBV11-2 to TRBJ2-3; D might be TRBD2 (5 bases). The length of the CDR3 is 15 residues. The germline V gene has CDR1 SGHAT and CDR2 FQNNGV. V lost 3 bases to trimming and J lost 4 bases, with 14 bases between them.

V is TRBV30 and J is TRBJ1-5; 7 nucleotides line up with TRBD1. This CDR3 has 13 residues. J gave up 6 bases and V 6 bases, and 8 bases lay outside the gene matches. The germline CDR1 and CDR2 sequences are GTSNPN and SVGIG (reference sequence). Here the CDR3 DNA reads TGTGCCTGTACAGGGGATAACGGTCAGCCCCAGCATTTT. Translating it yields CACTGDNGQPQHF.

V and J are TRBV2 and TRBJ1-3, with 7 bases lining up with TRBD1. Germline V gene lookup returns CDR1 SNHLY and CDR2 FYNNEI. The CDR3 runs 13 residues. The V segment lost 10 bases and the J segment 4 bases; nucleotides outside the gene matches: 7. CDR3: CATLTGTGNTIYF. In DNA, the CDR3 is TGTGCCACCCTGACAGGGACCGGAAACACCATATATTTT.

The rearrangement links TRBV28 to TRBJ1-5; weak D call: TRBD1 (5 bases). V was clipped by 3 bases and J by 0 bases, with 15 bases between them. Germline V gene sequence: CDR1 MDHEN, CDR2 SYDVKM. The CDR3 extends over 17 amino acids. CDR3: CASSFGPGEYSNQPQHF. The CDR3, as DNA: TGTGCCAGCAGTTTCGGTCCGGGGGAGTATAGCAATCAGCCCCAGCATTTT.

V and J are TRBV7-2 and TRBJ2-7; the match to TRBD1 covers 8 bases. The CDR3 sequence is 18 residues long. CDR1 and CDR2 (germline): SGHTA, FQGNSA. V lost 5 bases, J lost 1 base, and 16 bases stayed unmatched. The CDR3 loop is CASSDPGQEESTSYEQYF. The CDR3 nucleotides are TGTGCCAGCAGCGATCCGGGACAGGAGGAGTCCACATCCTACGAGCAGTACTTC. Drawing the rest from reference TRBV7-2 and TRBJ2-7, the complete variable domain is GAGVSQSPSNKVTEKGKDVELRCDPISGHTALYWYRQSLGQGLEFLIYFQGNSAPDKSGLPSDRFSAERTGGSVSTLTIQRTQQEDSAVYLCASSDPGQEESTSYEQYFGPGTRLTVT.

This chain connects TRBV11-2 to TRBJ2-7; 9 bases are shared with TRBD1. Germline lookup yields CDR1 SGHAT and CDR2 FQNNGV. The CDR3 spans 15 residues. Germline trimming cut 5 bases from V and 4 bases from J; bases unmatched to any gene: 9. CDR3 in DNA: TGTGCCAGCAGCCATACAGGGGGCAATAATTACGAGCAGTACTTC. It codes for CASSHTGGNNYEQYF.

This clone was counted once. V gene TRBV5-1 combines with J gene TRBJ2-7, with unresolved D. The V gene's germline CDR1 is SGHRS and CDR2 YFSETQ. With 4 bases removed from V and 7 bases from J, the gap between germline ends came to 18 bases. This CDR3 spans 14 amino acids. The CDR3 DNA follows: TGCGCCAGCAGCCAAACCGATCCATACGAGGAGCAGTACTTC. This gives the protein CASSQTDPYEEQYF.

This sequence joins TRBV18 and TRBJ2-2; D not resolved. The CDR3 consists of 14 residues. Germline CDR1 is KGHSH and CDR2 is LQKENI. V gave up 2 bases and J gave up 0 bases, with 4 bases separating them. The CDR3 spells CASSPGANTGELFF. The CDR3 bases are TGTGCCAGCTCACCAGGGGCGAACACCGGGGAGCTGTTTTTT.